These T cell receptor beta chains were read from a single sample in a study of blood T cell repertoires in COVID-19. Generated by immunoSEQ multiplex PCR, the TCRdb table keeps only in-frame clones and is missing some. The sample has 450,000 or so clones; roughly 89% are singletons. Sequenced input: peripheral blood. These receptors were obtained from a man in his late teens or twenties with COVID-19, enrolled during active disease. CDR3s include the opening cysteine and the closing phenylalanine or tryptophan. The D gene is left open where the match is weak. Size is omitted from some rows. Given values are once, few, many or a class for expanded clones.

J gene: TRBJ2-7
clone size: .
V gene: TRBV10-3
D gene: TRBD1
CDR3 protein: CAIRGLGTGTHEQYF
CDR3 DNA: TGTGCCATCAGGGGTCTTGGGACAGGGACCCACGAGCAGTACTTC

J gene: TRBJ2-7
clone size: .
V gene: TRBV12-3/TRBV12-4
D gene: .
CDR3 protein: CASSLNSAEQYF
CDR3 DNA: TGTGCCAGCAGTTTAAATAGTGCCGAGCAGTACTTC

J gene: TRBJ2-7
clone size: .
V gene: TRBV6-5
D gene: .
CDR3 protein: CASSSRAGQYEQYF
CDR3 DNA: TGTGCCAGCAGTTCGAGGGCCGGCCAGTACGAGCAGTACTTC

J gene: TRBJ1-2
clone size: .
V gene: TRBV19
D gene: TRBD1
CDR3 protein: CASSPMTGGDGGYTF
CDR3 DNA: TGTGCCAGTAGTCCTATGACAGGGGGTGATGGCGGCTACACCTTC

J gene: TRBJ2-2
clone size: .
V gene: TRBV5-1
D gene: .
CDR3 protein: CASSLDGSLGELFF
CDR3 DNA: TGCGCCAGCAGCTTGGACGGGAGCCTCGGGGAGCTGTTTTTT

J gene: TRBJ1-5
clone size: .
V gene: TRBV30
D gene: TRBD1
CDR3 protein: CAWKTPGQDNQPQHF
CDR3 DNA: TGTGCCTGGAAAACACCGGGACAGGACAATCAGCCCCAGCATTTT

J gene: TRBJ2-4
clone size: .
V gene: TRBV5-6
D gene: TRBD2
CDR3 protein: CASSLQTSGMNIQYF
CDR3 DNA: TGTGCCAGCAGCTTACAGACTAGCGGGATGAACATTCAGTACTTC

J gene: TRBJ1-2
clone size: .
V gene: TRBV3-1/TRBV3-2
D gene: .
CDR3 protein: CASSQEPGPYGYTF
CDR3 DNA: TGTGCCAGCAGCCAAGAACCGGGTCCTTATGGCTACACCTTC

J gene: TRBJ1-3
clone size: .
V gene: TRBV29-1
D gene: .
CDR3 protein: CSVEDPGYRNTIYF
CDR3 DNA: TGCAGCGTTGAAGATCCGGGGTATAGGAACACCATATATTTT

J gene: TRBJ2-7
clone size: once
V gene: TRBV11-2
D gene: .
CDR3 protein: CASSLLSPTKPAAYEQYF
CDR3 DNA: TGTGCCAGCAGCTTATTATCCCCAACGAAACCGGCGGCCTACGAGCAGTACTTC

J gene: TRBJ2-2
clone size: .
V gene: TRBV4-1
D gene: TRBD2
CDR3 protein: CASSPPSSGRAGELFF
CDR3 DNA: TGCGCCAGCAGCCCCCCCTCTAGCGGTAGGGCCGGGGAGCTGTTTTTT

J gene: TRBJ2-7
clone size: .
V gene: TRBV10-2
D gene: .
CDR3 protein: CASARGRGGSYEQYF
CDR3 DNA: TGCGCCAGCGCTCGGGGGAGGGGGGGCTCCTACGAGCAGTACTTC

J gene: TRBJ1-1
clone size: .
V gene: TRBV5-1
D gene: .
CDR3 protein: CASSFQGRDTEAFF
CDR3 DNA: TGCGCCAGCAGCTTTCAGGGTCGGGACACTGAAGCTTTCTTT

J gene: TRBJ1-3
clone size: .
V gene: TRBV7-9
D gene: .
CDR3 protein: CASSLSGSGNTIYF
CDR3 DNA: TGTGCCAGCAGCTTATCAGGCTCTGGAAACACCATATATTTT

J gene: TRBJ2-1
clone size: .
V gene: TRBV3-1/TRBV3-2
D gene: TRBD1
CDR3 protein: CASSSGQGEYEQFF
CDR3 DNA: TGTGCCAGCAGTTCGGGACAGGGAGAGTATGAGCAGTTCTTC

J gene: TRBJ2-1
clone size: .
V gene: TRBV2
D gene: TRBD2
CDR3 protein: CASTWAGGLYNEQFF
CDR3 DNA: TGTGCCAGCACGTGGGCGGGGGGCCTCTACAATGAGCAGTTCTTC

J gene: TRBJ2-1
clone size: .
V gene: TRBV3-1/TRBV3-2
D gene: TRBD2
CDR3 protein: CASSQDRLAGVYEQFF
CDR3 DNA: TGTGCCAGCAGCCAAGACCGCCTAGCGGGAGTGTATGAGCAGTTCTTC

J gene: TRBJ1-2
clone size: .
V gene: TRBV27
D gene: .
CDR3 protein: CASSTRPEYGHYGYTF
CDR3 DNA: TGTGCCAGCAGTACCCGCCCGGAGTACGGTCACTATGGCTACACCTTC

J gene: TRBJ2-1
clone size: .
V gene: TRBV6-5
D gene: .
CDR3 protein: CASKVLYNEQFF
CDR3 DNA: TGTGCCAGCAAGGTACTATACAATGAGCAGTTCTTC

J gene: TRBJ2-1
clone size: .
V gene: TRBV24-1
D gene: TRBD1
CDR3 protein: CATSDGDSDEQFF
CDR3 DNA: TGTGCCACCAGTGATGGGGACAGCGATGAGCAGTTCTTC

J gene: TRBJ1-2
clone size: .
V gene: TRBV5-1
D gene: TRBD1
CDR3 protein: CASSYYRDRGNGYTF
CDR3 DNA: TGCGCCAGCAGCTACTACCGGGACAGGGGAAATGGCTACACCTTC

J gene: TRBJ2-7
clone size: .
V gene: TRBV27
D gene: .
CDR3 protein: CASRSETGGGYEQYF
CDR3 DNA: TGTGCCAGCAGATCTGAAACAGGGGGGGGCTACGAGCAGTACTTC

J gene: TRBJ2-3
clone size: .
V gene: TRBV7-9
D gene: TRBD1
CDR3 protein: CASSATAGTGSTDTQYF
CDR3 DNA: TGTGCCAGCAGCGCGACAGCCGGGACAGGGAGCACAGATACGCAGTATTTT

J gene: TRBJ2-7
clone size: .
V gene: TRBV7-2
D gene: TRBD1
CDR3 protein: CASSLAFDSQGAYEQYF
CDR3 DNA: TGTGCCAGCAGCTTAGCCTTCGATAGCCAGGGGGCTTACGAGCAGTACTTC

J gene: TRBJ2-3
clone size: .
V gene: TRBV3-1/TRBV3-2
D gene: .
CDR3 protein: CASSQDPADTQYF
CDR3 DNA: TGTGCCAGCAGCCAAGATCCCGCAGATACGCAGTATTTT

J gene: TRBJ1-4
clone size: once
V gene: TRBV5-1
D gene: TRBD1
CDR3 protein: CASMTGTGGGTNEKLFF
CDR3 DNA: TGCGCCAGCATGACCGGGACAGGGGGTGGAACTAATGAAAAACTGTTTTTT

J gene: TRBJ1-1
clone size: .
V gene: TRBV5-4
D gene: .
CDR3 protein: CASSLGGTGDWTEAFF
CDR3 DNA: TGTGCCAGCAGCTTGGGAGGAACTGGTGATTGGACTGAAGCTTTCTTT

J gene: TRBJ2-3
clone size: .
V gene: TRBV9
D gene: .
CDR3 protein: CASSVLASSTDTQYF
CDR3 DNA: TGTGCCAGCAGCGTTCTAGCGAGTAGCACAGATACGCAGTATTTT

J gene: TRBJ2-5
clone size: .
V gene: TRBV24-1
D gene: TRBD2
CDR3 protein: CATSDLKGQAGGETQYF
CDR3 DNA: TGTGCCACCAGTGATTTGAAGGGGCAGGCGGGAGGAGAGACCCAGTACTTC

J gene: TRBJ2-2
clone size: .
V gene: TRBV5-6
D gene: TRBD1
CDR3 protein: CASSVTGTGYVGELFF
CDR3 DNA: TGTGCCAGCAGCGTAACCGGGACAGGGTATGTCGGGGAGCTGTTTTTT

J gene: TRBJ2-3
clone size: .
V gene: TRBV29-1
D gene: .
CDR3 protein: CSVFRGTQYF
CDR3 DNA: TGCAGCGTTTTCCGGGGTACGCAGTATTTT

J gene: TRBJ1-6
clone size: .
V gene: TRBV5-6
D gene: .
CDR3 protein: CASSGEREDSPLHF
CDR3 DNA: TGTGCCAGCAGCGGTGAGAGGGAGGATTCACCCCTCCACTTT

J gene: TRBJ1-5
clone size: .
V gene: TRBV2
D gene: TRBD1
CDR3 protein: CASRRDSFNSNQPQHF
CDR3 DNA: TGTGCCAGTAGACGGGACAGTTTCAATAGCAATCAGCCCCAGCATTTT

J gene: TRBJ1-6
clone size: .
V gene: TRBV5-8
D gene: TRBD1
CDR3 protein: CASSPIDRAYSPLHF
CDR3 DNA: TGTGCCAGCAGCCCCATCGACAGGGCTTATTCACCCCTCCACTTT

J gene: TRBJ2-2
clone size: .
V gene: TRBV13
D gene: .
CDR3 protein: CASSSTDQNTGELFF
CDR3 DNA: TGTGCCAGCAGCTCGACAGACCAGAACACCGGGGAGCTGTTTTTT

J gene: TRBJ2-2
clone size: .
V gene: TRBV14
D gene: .
CDR3 protein: CASSSKPGTGELFF
CDR3 DNA: TGTGCCAGCAGCTCGAAGCCGGGCACCGGGGAGCTGTTTTTT

J gene: TRBJ2-3
clone size: .
V gene: TRBV5-1
D gene: TRBD1
CDR3 protein: CASRRSGTGEGDTQYF
CDR3 DNA: TGCGCCAGCCGACGCTCCGGGACAGGGGAGGGAGATACGCAGTATTTT

J gene: TRBJ2-7
clone size: few
V gene: TRBV6-5
D gene: TRBD1
CDR3 protein: CASSLRDSSYEQYF
CDR3 DNA: TGTGCCAGCAGTCTCCGGGACAGTTCCTACGAGCAGTACTTC

J gene: TRBJ2-7
clone size: .
V gene: TRBV10-3
D gene: .
CDR3 protein: CAISESLTRSYEQYF
CDR3 DNA: TGTGCCATCAGTGAGTCGCTGACAAGGTCCTACGAGCAGTACTTC

J gene: TRBJ1-6
clone size: once
V gene: TRBV14
D gene: .
CDR3 protein: CASSSGTHNNSPLHF
CDR3 DNA: TGTGCCAGCAGCTCCGGGACACATAATAATTCACCCCTCCACTTT

J gene: TRBJ2-5
clone size: few
V gene: TRBV7-8
D gene: TRBD2
CDR3 protein: CASSLAGGGAGETQYF
CDR3 DNA: TGTGCCAGCAGCTTAGCCGGCGGGGGGGCCGGTGAGACCCAGTACTTC

J gene: TRBJ2-5
clone size: few
V gene: TRBV27
D gene: TRBD1
CDR3 protein: CASSSRQGARETQYF
CDR3 DNA: TGTGCCAGCAGTTCTCGACAGGGGGCGCGTGAGACCCAGTACTTC

J gene: TRBJ1-5
clone size: .
V gene: TRBV7-8
D gene: .
CDR3 protein: CASSLAPGGSNQPQHF
CDR3 DNA: TGTGCCAGCAGCTTAGCGCCGGGGGGAAGCAATCAGCCCCAGCATTTT

J gene: TRBJ2-2
clone size: .
V gene: TRBV27
D gene: .
CDR3 protein: CASSPLSSGNTGELFF
CDR3 DNA: TGTGCCAGCAGCCCCCTTAGCAGCGGGAACACCGGGGAGCTGTTTTTT

J gene: TRBJ1-1
clone size: .
V gene: TRBV25-1
D gene: TRBD1
CDR3 protein: CASSGTGWSEAFF
CDR3 DNA: TGTGCCAGCTCCGGGACAGGGTGGTCTGAAGCTTTCTTT